This TCR beta chain derives from a study of shared clonotypes between healthy human individuals. Concerning this clone: Antigen unknown.

Naive CD8 isolation took CD45RO-negative cells positively selected for CCR7 and excluded terminally differentiated effector memory CD45RA+ cells. Sequencing was performed with immunoSEQ multiplex PCR; in TCRdb, only in-frame clones are kept and a portion is missing. The data hold about 2 million clones, with just under 95% observed a single time. Study results and caveats: Clonotype sharing among donors was expected to depend on sequencing depth.

V lost 0 bases and J 5 bases, leaving 8 bases between the germline ends. CDR3 length equals 13 residues. Germline CDR1 and CDR2: ENHRY and SYGVKD. The source of this sequence is a man aged 18 to 29 in good health. Sequencing input: naive CD8+ T cells sorted from blood. V and J are TRBV10-3 and TRBJ2-7, with D tentatively TRBD2 (5 bases). In DNA form, the CDR3 reads TGTGCCATCAGTGAGTCAGAGGGTCACGAGCAGTACTTC. Its protein is CAISESEGHEQYF.